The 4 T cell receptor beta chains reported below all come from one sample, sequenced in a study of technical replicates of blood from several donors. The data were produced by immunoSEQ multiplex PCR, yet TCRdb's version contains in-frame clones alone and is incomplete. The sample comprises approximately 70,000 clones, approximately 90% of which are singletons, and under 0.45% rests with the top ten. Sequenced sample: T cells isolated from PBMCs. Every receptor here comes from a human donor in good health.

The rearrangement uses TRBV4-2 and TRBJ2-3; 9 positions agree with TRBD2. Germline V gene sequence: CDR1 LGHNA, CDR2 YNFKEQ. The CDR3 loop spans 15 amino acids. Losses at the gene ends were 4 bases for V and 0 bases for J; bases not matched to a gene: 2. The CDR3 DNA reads TGTGCCAGCAGCCTAGCGGGAGTCAGCACAGATACGCAGTATTTT. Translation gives CASSLAGVSTDTQYF.

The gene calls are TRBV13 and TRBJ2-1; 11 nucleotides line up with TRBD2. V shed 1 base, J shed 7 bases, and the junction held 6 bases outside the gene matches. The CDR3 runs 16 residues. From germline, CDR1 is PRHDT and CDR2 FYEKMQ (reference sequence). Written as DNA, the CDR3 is TGTGCCAGCAGCTTAGAGACTAGCGGGATGATGAATGAGCAGTTCTTC. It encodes CASSLETSGMMNEQFF. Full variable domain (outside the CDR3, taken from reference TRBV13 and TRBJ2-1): AAGVIQSPRHLIKEKRETATLKCYPIPRHDTVYWYQQGPGQDPQFLISFYEKMQSDKGSIPDRFSAQQFSDYHSELNMSSLELGDSALYFCASSLETSGMMNEQFFGPGTRLTVL.

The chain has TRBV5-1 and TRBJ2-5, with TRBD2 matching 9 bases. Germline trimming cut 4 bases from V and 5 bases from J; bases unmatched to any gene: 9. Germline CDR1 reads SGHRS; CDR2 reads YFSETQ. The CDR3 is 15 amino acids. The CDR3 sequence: CASSLGLAGEETQYF. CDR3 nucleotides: TGCGCCAGCAGCCTAGGTTTAGCGGGAGAGGAGACCCAGTACTTC.

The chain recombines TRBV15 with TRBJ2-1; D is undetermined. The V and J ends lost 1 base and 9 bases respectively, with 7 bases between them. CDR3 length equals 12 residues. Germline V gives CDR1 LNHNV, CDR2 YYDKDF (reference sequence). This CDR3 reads CATSRGSSEQFF. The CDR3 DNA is TGTGCCACCAGCAGAGGATCGAGTGAGCAGTTCTTC.